This T cell receptor (beta chain) appears in the sequencing data of a study of PD-L1 blockade in urothelial cancer. About the study: Every 3 weeks, patients received intravenous atezolizumab 1,200 mg, beginning 2014. Researchers found blood samples held a median of approximately 150,000 T cells.

This sample's time point: pretreatment peripheral blood. Trimming shortened V by 2 bases and J by 4 bases, and 13 bases separated the two germline ends. The CDR3 length is 15 residues. The germline V gene encodes CDR1 SGHTA and CDR2 FQGTGA. TCRdb keeps only in-frame clones here, not all; method: immunoSEQ multiplex PCR. Among 130,000 or so clones listed, about four fifths were seen once. The chain employs TRBV7-3 and TRBJ2-3, with D tentatively TRBD2 (6 bases). The receptor's source is a middle-aged man with urothelial cancer. Sequencing was performed on PBMCs, taken around atezolizumab (anti-PD-L1) treatment. The CDR3 nucleotides read TGTGCCAGCAGCTTAGCGGGACCACCACCAGATACGCAGTATTTT. Its protein is CASSLAGPPPDTQYF.